The clone carrying this T cell receptor beta chain was found a few times. Looked up from germline, CDR1 is KGHSH and CDR2 is LQKENI. Trimming removed 0 bases at V and 2 bases at J, with 11 bases between. This CDR3 contains 16 residues. The data were obtained in a study of blood T cell repertoires in COVID-19. For the study at large: Samples representing acute and convalescent COVID-19 were sourced from the United States, Italy and Spain. PBMCs, B-cell-depleted T cells, or T cells provided the cDNA or gDNA that made up the material.

In the study's own analysis: Reference gene primers were amplified, and this amplification served to estimate nucleated cell counts. The data were produced by immunoSEQ multiplex PCR, yet TCRdb's version contains in-frame clones alone and is incomplete. That table is the source of V, J and clone size, and D and trimming were worked out from the DNA. The sample carries over 110,000 clones, about four fifths recorded once. This TCR derives from a man between 65 and 85 years old who had recovered from COVID-19. The genes are TRBV18 and TRBJ2-1; D is unresolved. The material sequenced was peripheral blood. The CDR3 region is CASSPPVRATYNEQFF. The CDR3 coding sequence is TGTGCCAGCTCACCACCGGTCCGCGCGACCTACAATGAGCAGTTCTTC.